Below, one TCR beta chain is given with its context. CDR3 length equals 14 residues. V was clipped by 2 bases and J by 4 bases, with 11 bases between them. Germline V lookup: CDR1 SGHDN, CDR2 FVKESK. Seattle-derived patients entered the study during active infection and were followed longitudinally. The data were taken from a study of blood T cell repertoires in COVID-19. Study at large: Sample material is recorded as cDNA or gDNA derived from T cells, B-cell-depleted T cells, or PBMCs.

In the original analysis: Amplification with reference gene primers provided the estimates of nucleated cell counts. The data were produced by immunoSEQ multiplex PCR, yet TCRdb's version contains in-frame clones alone and is incomplete. The D gene and trimming were derived from the DNA, and the V and J assignments and clone size from that table. The sample gives 170,000 or so clones, around 84% of which show up once; around 0.5% is in the top ten. The clonotype originates from a man aged 55 to 70 with COVID-19, enrolled during active disease. The chain uses TRBV14 and TRBJ1-1; the D gene is possibly TRBD1 (6 bases). The sequenced sample consisted of peripheral blood. The CDR3 loop reads CASSQPDRSTEAFF. The CDR3 region has the DNA TGTGCCAGCAGCCAACCAGACAGGAGCACTGAAGCTTTCTTT. Full variable domain (rest looked up from reference TRBV14 and TRBJ1-1): EAGVTQFPSHSVIEKGQTVTLRCDPISGHDNLYWYRRVMGKEIKFLLHFVKESKQDESGMPNNRFLAERTGGTYSTLKVQPAELEDSGVYFCASSQPDRSTEAFFGQGTRLTVV.